These T cell receptor beta chains were read from a single sample in a study of T cells in Graves' hyperthyroidism and ophthalmopathy. MiXCR, applied by TCRdb to the multiplex PCR reads, yields one record per CDR3 protein. In the table there are 350,000 to 400,000 distinct CDR3 sequences, under 15% of which are singletons. The sequencing input was blood. These receptors came from a woman aged 25 to 45 with Graves' hyperthyroidism. CDR3s include the opening cysteine and the closing phenylalanine or tryptophan. The D gene is left open where the match is weak.

D: -; J: TRBJ2-5; V: TRBV15; CDR3: CATSRVQGLGGYF
D: TRBD2; J: TRBJ2-7; V: TRBV27; CDR3: CASSWERDSYEQYF
D: -; J: TRBJ2-1; V: TRBV30; CDR3: CAWERGSAYNEQFF
D: -; J: TRBJ2-5; V: TRBV4-1; CDR3: CASSQDRNRGETQYF
D: TRBD1; J: TRBJ2-2; V: TRBV6-2/TRBV6-3; CDR3: CASSFPGGVTGELFF
D: -; J: TRBJ2-5; V: TRBV6-1; CDR3: CASRSLTKGRETQYF
D: TRBD2; J: TRBJ2-1; V: TRBV3-1; CDR3: CASSKSGRIYNEQFF
D: -; J: TRBJ1-2; V: TRBV12-3/TRBV12-4; CDR3: CASSPEGGRNPLGYTF
D: -; J: TRBJ1-2; V: TRBV28; CDR3: CASSTSWGQLGYTF
D: -; J: TRBJ2-1; V: TRBV20-1; CDR3: CSARDGSANINEQFF
D: -; J: TRBJ1-4; V: TRBV2; CDR3: CASSEMGTTNEKLFF
D: -; J: TRBJ2-7; V: TRBV2; CDR3: CASSEGAEQYF
D: TRBD1; J: TRBJ2-7; V: TRBV2; CDR3: CASSHEGQELSYEQYF
D: -; J: TRBJ1-1; V: TRBV11-2; CDR3: CASSLIAGGNTEAFF
D: TRBD1; J: TRBJ1-1; V: TRBV4-1; CDR3: CASSPGGGSGPTEAFF
D: -; J: -; V: TRBV20-1; CDR3: CSARDPLANEQYF
D: -; J: TRBJ1-4; V: TRBV20-1; CDR3: CSARREKLFF
D: TRBD1; J: TRBJ2-2; V: TRBV2; CDR3: CASTGTGATGELFF
D: TRBD2; J: TRBJ2-7; V: TRBV27; CDR3: CASSTPGLAGGNSYEQYF
D: TRBD2; J: TRBJ2-1; V: TRBV20-1; CDR3: CSARGLADYNEQFF
D: TRBD2; J: TRBJ2-3; V: TRBV6-5; CDR3: CASSDSGLAGAFNPDTQYF
D: TRBD1; J: TRBJ2-1; V: TRBV7-7; CDR3: CASSSALGQGVDEQFF
D: TRBD2; J: TRBJ2-5; V: TRBV19; CDR3: CASSIGAGAVSETQYF
D: TRBD2; J: TRBJ2-7; V: TRBV3-1; CDR3: CASSQELAGDLSYEQYF
D: TRBD1; J: TRBJ2-7; V: TRBV12-3/TRBV12-4; CDR3: CASSPIGRAGGYEQYF
D: -; J: TRBJ2-5; V: TRBV6-5; CDR3: CASSYSGRWETQYF
D: -; J: TRBJ1-5; V: TRBV28; CDR3: CASKRQYNQPQHF
D: TRBD2; J: TRBJ2-1; V: TRBV19; CDR3: CASSISRWGGSTYNEQFF
D: -; J: TRBJ2-7; V: TRBV30; CDR3: CAWSVGQPYEQYF
D: TRBD2; J: TRBJ2-1; V: TRBV3-1; CDR3: CASSQGLDPYNEQFF
D: TRBD1; J: TRBJ1-5; V: TRBV30; CDR3: CAREQGSQPQHF
D: -; J: TRBJ2-1; V: TRBV6-6; CDR3: CASSYRQANEQFF
D: -; J: TRBJ2-2; V: TRBV3-1; CDR3: CASSRANTGELFF
D: -; J: TRBJ2-7; V: TRBV2; CDR3: CASRRVATGEQYF
D: TRBD2; J: TRBJ2-2; V: TRBV6-1; CDR3: CASLGLAGITGELFF
D: -; J: TRBJ2-7; V: TRBV11-2; CDR3: CASSLGQGGVYEQYF
D: TRBD2; J: TRBJ2-1; V: TRBV28; CDR3: CASSATSGRDDNEQFF
D: TRBD2; J: TRBJ2-2; V: TRBV24-1; CDR3: CATRDPSGPTGELFF
D: -; J: TRBJ1-3; V: TRBV3-1; CDR3: CASSQDEDLISGNTIYF
D: -; J: TRBJ2-2; V: TRBV10-3; CDR3: CAIRNGTVNTGELFF
D: TRBD2; J: TRBJ2-1; V: TRBV7-9; CDR3: CASSSGPGLAQLSSYNEQFF
D: -; J: TRBJ2-5; V: TRBV20-1; CDR3: CSASALAALQETQYF
D: TRBD2; J: TRBJ2-7; V: TRBV20-1; CDR3: CSAGTSGRGMWQYF
D: -; J: TRBJ2-3; V: TRBV4-1; CDR3: CASSQDFGVGADTQYF